These 18 T cell receptor beta chains share one sample of origin, sequenced in a study of cytomegalovirus exposure and HLA in healthy donors. The repertoire was sequenced with immunoSEQ multiplex PCR; TCRdb's copy has only in-frame clones and lacks some. The table records 200,000 or so clones, 80% to 95% of them present only once. The sample consisted of PBMCs. The receptor source for this set is a woman between 18 and 30 years old in good health and CMV-seronegative.

V is TRBV19 and J is TRBJ2-5; TRBD2 matches at 9 bases. This CDR3 region has 15 residues. V was pared by 5 bases and J by 5 bases, with 9 bases of the junction left unmatched. Per germline, CDR1 LNHDA and CDR2 SQIVND (reference sequence). CDR3 sequence: CASSYSGSNFETQYF. CDR3 bases: TGTGCCAGTAGTTATAGCGGGAGTAATTTTGAGACCCAGTACTTC.

This chain's CDR3 is CASSAGTEETQYF. The CDR3 coding sequence is TGTGCCAGCAGCGCGGGAACCGAAGAGACCCAGTACTTC. The chain carries TRBV6-5 and TRBJ2-5; possible D gene TRBD2, 6 bases. Germline CDR1 is MNHEY and CDR2 is SVGAGI. The length of the CDR3 is 13 residues. The V end lost 6 bases, the J end lost 3 bases, and 11 bases lay between the germline ends.

The chain combines TRBV30 with TRBJ2-7; TRBD2 aligns across 7 bases. J was trimmed by 7 bases and V by 1 base; bases with no gene match: 13. The CDR3 has 15 amino acids. Looked up from germline, CDR1 is GTSNPN and CDR2 is SVGIG (reference sequence). The CDR3 region has the DNA TGTGCCTGGAGTGAAGGGCGGGAGTCCCTAGATGAGCAGTACTTC. It specifies CAWSEGRESLDEQYF. Looking up the rest from reference TRBV30 and TRBJ2-7 gives the full variable domain: SQTIHQWPATLVQPVGSPLSLECTVEGTSNPNLYWYRQAAGRGLQLLFYSVGIGQISSEVPQNLSASRPQDRQFILSSKKLLLSDSGFYLCAWSEGRESLDEQYFGPGTRLTVT.

V and J are TRBV6-1 and TRBJ2-7; 9 bases map to TRBD2. Germline CDR1 is MNHNS and CDR2 is SASEGT. This CDR3 comprises 14 residues. Trimming took 6 bases from V and 6 from J; bases not matched to a gene: 9. CDR3 residues: CASRPSGIRFEQYF. DNA of the CDR3: TGTGCCAGCAGGCCTAGCGGGATTCGGTTCGAGCAGTACTTC.

The chain couples TRBV18 to TRBJ1-1, with a possible D match to TRBD1 (5 bases). Germline CDR1 is KGHSH and CDR2 is LQKENI. This CDR3 has 14 amino acids. Between the trimmed V and J ends, which lost 3 bases and 3 bases, there was a span of 11 bases. DNA of the CDR3: TGTGCCAGCTCACCGCTGGGGGGGGACACTGAAGCTTTCTTT. Protein sequence: CASSPLGGDTEAFF.

DNA for the CDR3: TGTGCTAGTGGTTTGGTACATCAGGGTTCCGACGAGCAGTACTTC. Translating it yields CASGLVHQGSDEQYF. The chain combines TRBV12-5 with TRBJ2-7, with D perhaps TRBD1 (5 bases). Germline V gives CDR1 LGHNT, CDR2 FRNRAP. This CDR3 is built from 15 residues. Trimming removed 0 bases at V and 5 bases at J, with 14 bases between.

The V and J genes are TRBV29-1 and TRBJ2-7; 7 nucleotides align to TRBD1. The CDR3 runs to 12 residues. V shed 8 bases, J shed 4 bases, and the junction held 8 bases outside the gene matches. Germline CDR1 SQVTM, CDR2 ANQGSEA. The DNA of the CDR3 is TGCAGCTATAGACAGGGTGGGTACGAGCAGTACTTC. This codes for CSYRQGGYEQYF.

The CDR3 loop reads CASSPAGGTSNIQYF. CDR3 coding DNA: TGCGCCAGCAGCCCCGCTGGCGGGACTTCAAACATTCAGTACTTC. This chain connects TRBV5-1 to TRBJ2-4; TRBD2 is a possible D gene (6 bases). The germline V and J ends were trimmed by 4 bases and 6 bases, with 17 bases remaining between them. Germline loops: CDR1 SGHRS, CDR2 YFSETQ. This CDR3 is built from 15 residues.

The chain employs TRBV4-1 and TRBJ1-1; D not certain. The V and J ends lost 0 bases and 5 bases respectively, with 7 bases between them. Germline V CDR1 and CDR2: MGHRA, YSYEKL. The CDR3 spans 13 residues. The CDR3 spells CASSQDRGTEAFF. CDR3 in DNA: TGCGCCAGCAGCCAAGATCGCGGTACTGAAGCTTTCTTT.

V is TRBV28 and J is TRBJ1-5, with D unclear. The CDR3 spans 15 residues. V was shortened by 3 bases and J by 2 bases, with 11 bases between the two germline ends. CDR1 MDHEN and CDR2 SYDVKM come from the germline V gene. CDR3 coding DNA: TGTGCCAGCAGTTTGCGAGGCTCCGGCAATCAGCCCCAGCATTTT. It specifies CASSLRGSGNQPQHF.

The rearrangement uses TRBV7-8 and TRBJ2-4; 8 bases fit TRBD2. V lost 1 base and J lost 6; bases outside the gene matches: 5. Germline CDR1 and CDR2: SGHVS and FQNEAQ. This CDR3 contains 15 residues. The CDR3 sequence is CASSLVGLAGNIQYF. The CDR3 DNA reads as TGTGCCAGCAGCTTAGTAGGACTAGCAGGAAACATTCAGTACTTC.

The chain recombines TRBV10-3 with TRBJ1-1, with a tentative D call TRBD1 (5 bases). In germline, CDR1 is ENHRY, CDR2 SYGVKD. V was pared by 10 bases and J by 7 bases, with 19 bases between. The CDR3 has 13 amino acids. This chain's CDR3 is CATDWGGTNEAFF. In nucleotides, the CDR3 is TGTGCCACCGACTGGGGGGGAACAAATGAAGCTTTCTTT.

The chain joins TRBV5-8 to TRBJ2-7; D is ambiguous. CDR1 and CDR2 (germline): SGHTS, YDEGEE. The V end lost 7 bases, the J end lost 3 bases, and 11 bases lay between the germline ends. CDR3 length: 12 amino acids. CDR3 nucleotide sequence: TGTGCCAGCCATTCCTATAACTACGAGCAGTACTTC. Translation gives CASHSYNYEQYF.

This rearrangement joins TRBV19 to TRBJ2-7, with a tentative D call TRBD2 (5 bases). V gave up 3 bases and J gave up 0 bases, with 6 bases separating them. CDR3 size: 13 residues. CDR1 and CDR2 from the germline V gene are LNHDA and SQIVND (reference sequence). The CDR3 region is CASSMEDSYEQYF. In DNA, the CDR3 is TGTGCCAGTAGTATGGAGGACTCCTACGAGCAGTACTTC.

This chain uses TRBV7-8 with TRBJ2-5; 11 bases fit TRBD1. The CDR3 spans 15 residues. Germline values: CDR1 SGHVS, CDR2 FQNEAQ. V lost 5 bases, J lost 5 bases, and 7 bases stayed unmatched. The CDR3 DNA sequence: TGTGCCAGCAGCCGTCGGACAGGGGGCAGGGAGACCCAGTACTTC. This codes for CASSRRTGGRETQYF.

This clone occurred once. The chain combines TRBV15 with TRBJ2-1; 9 bases are a match to TRBD2. V shed 0 bases, J shed 4 bases, and the junction held 4 bases outside the gene matches. Germline CDR1 LNHNV, CDR2 YYDKDF (reference sequence). The CDR3 covers 16 residues. The CDR3 protein is CATSRELAGTYNEQFF. The CDR3 region has the DNA TGTGCCACCAGCAGAGAGCTAGCGGGAACTTACAATGAGCAGTTCTTC.

This clone was observed a handful of times. The chain uses TRBV28 and TRBJ1-1, with D maybe TRBD1 (5 bases). V was cut by 3 bases and J by 0 bases, with 11 bases left in between. Germline CDR1 and CDR2: MDHEN and SYDVKM. This CDR3 is built from 15 residues. The CDR3 nucleotides read TGTGCCAGCAGTTTCGGGGCGGGAATGAACACTGAAGCTTTCTTT. Translated, it gives CASSFGAGMNTEAFF.

V usage is TRBV5-1 and J usage is TRBJ2-2; TRBD2 matches at 13 bases. After removal of 3 bases from V and 3 bases from J, the junction contained 5 bases not matched to a gene. The germline V gene encodes CDR1 SGHRS and CDR2 YFSETQ. The CDR3 length is 17 residues. Here the CDR3 DNA reads TGCGCCAGCAGCTACGGACTAGCGGGAGTGGACACCGGGGAGCTGTTTTTT. Its protein is CASSYGLAGVDTGELFF.